These 11 T cell receptor beta chains were sequenced from one sample in a study of radiotherapy plus CTLA-4 blockade in lung cancer (dated by TCRdb to about 2018). Library prep was done by the immunoSEQ multiplex PCR assay. TCRdb retrieved this table from immuneACCESS and kept in-frame rearrangements only. Not all clones are present; in checked studies, unresolved V genes account for under half, and no reason is known for the remainder. The sample table records about 38,000 clones; over 70% of these occur just once. The ten largest account for around 9.5% of the sample. The sample in question was peripheral blood, obtained from a patient treated with radiotherapy plus ipilimumab. Every receptor here comes from a human donor with non-small cell lung cancer who had stable disease on radiotherapy plus ipilimumab.

V is TRBV2 and J is TRBJ2-3; 7 bases are shared with TRBD1. The ends lost 8 bases at V and 7 bases at J; junction bases unmatched: 6. Germline V lookup: CDR1 SNHLY, CDR2 FYNNEI. The length of the CDR3 is 12 residues. The CDR3 DNA reads TGTGCCAGCCAGACAGGGCCTAATACGCAGTATTTT. This gives the protein CASQTGPNTQYF. Drawing the rest from reference TRBV2 and TRBJ2-3, the complete variable domain is EPEVTQTPSHQVTQMGQEVILRCVPISNHLYFYWYRQILGQKVEFLVSFYNNEISEKSEIFDDQFSVERPDGSNFTLKIRSTKLEDSAMYFCASQTGPNTQYFGPGTRLTVL.

The rearrangement uses TRBV9 and TRBJ2-3; a weak D match, TRBD2 (5 bases). Looked up from germline, CDR1 is SGDLS and CDR2 is YYNGEE. V was shortened by 0 bases and J by 4 bases, with 15 bases between the two germline ends. This CDR3 is 16 amino acids long. CDR3 bases: TGTGCCAGCAGCGTAGGAACGGGGTCGAGCTCAGATACGCAGTATTTT. Protein sequence: CASSVGTGSSSDTQYF.

V gene TRBV9 combines with J gene TRBJ1-5; D ambiguous. This CDR3 is 13 amino acids long. Germline V gene data show CDR1 as SGDLS and CDR2 as YYNGEE. Trimming pared 0 bases from V and 4 bases from J, leaving 5 bases between. The CDR3 here is CASSVGPNQPQHF. CDR3 nucleotide sequence: TGTGCCAGCAGCGTAGGACCTAATCAGCCCCAGCATTTT.

The chain links TRBV6-1 to TRBJ2-4, with 7 bases aligning to TRBD1. Germline CDR1 and CDR2: MNHNS and SASEGT. CDR3 size: 19 residues. V dropped 4 bases and J dropped 0; count of bases not matched to a gene: 15. CDR3 sequence (DNA): TGTGCCAGCAGTGCTACAGGGGCCTCAAGGATGCTAGCCAAAAACATTCAGTACTTC. It codes for CASSATGASRMLAKNIQYF.

The CDR3: CASGERPRTGAPEAFF. In DNA, the CDR3 is TGTGCTAGTGGTGAACGCCCTCGGACAGGGGCGCCGGAAGCTTTCTTT. The chain links TRBV12-5 to TRBJ1-1; 9 nucleotides agree with TRBD1. J lost 8 bases, V lost 5 bases, and 15 bases had no gene match. Germline CDR1 LGHNT, CDR2 FRNRAP. This CDR3 is built from 16 residues.

This chain joins TRBV10-1 and TRBJ2-7, with TRBD2 matching over 8 bases. V lost 2 bases and J lost 2; bases outside the gene matches: 5. This CDR3 has 15 amino acids. In germline, CDR1 is WNHNN, CDR2 SYGVQD (reference sequence). The CDR3 spells CASSEGAGDPYEQYF. For the CDR3, the DNA is TGCGCCAGCAGTGAGGGAGCGGGGGATCCCTACGAGCAGTACTTC.

In this sample, this clone turned up once. The chain couples TRBV6-1 to TRBJ1-3, with TRBD1 identical over 7 bases. Germline values: CDR1 MNHNS, CDR2 SASEGT. The CDR3 contains 15 residues. Trimming cost V 7 bases and J 0 bases; bases outside gene matches: 6. This chain's CDR3 is CASNPRDSSGNTIYF. The DNA of the CDR3 is TGTGCCAGCAACCCCCGGGACAGCTCTGGAAACACCATATATTTT.

The chain uses TRBV5-6 and TRBJ1-6; 9 nucleotides align to TRBD1. This CDR3 spans 14 amino acids. Trimming at V came to 5 bases and at J to 7 bases, leaving 4 bases not matched to a gene. Germline CDR1 reads SGHDT; CDR2 reads YYEEEE. The chain's CDR3 is CASSRDRANSPLHF. As DNA, the CDR3 is TGTGCCAGCAGTCGGGACAGGGCGAATTCACCCCTCCACTTT.

CDR3 residues: CASSLGVGLSYEQYF. The CDR3 region has the DNA TGTGCCAGCAGCTTAGGGGTTGGGCTCTCCTACGAGCAGTACTTC. This sequence joins TRBV7-2 and TRBJ2-7; D ambiguous. CDR1 and CDR2 from the germline V gene are SGHTA and FQGNSA. V dropped 1 base and J dropped 0 bases, with 10 bases sitting between them. This CDR3 is 15 amino acids long.

V and J are TRBV7-7 and TRBJ1-6; 7 bases align to TRBD1. V gave up 4 bases and J gave up 13 bases; unmatched junction bases: 13. Per the germline V gene, CDR1 is SSHAT and CDR2 is FNYEAQ (reference sequence). The CDR3 extends over 15 amino acids. The CDR3 loop reads CASSSRQGGMQPLHF. CDR3 sequence (DNA): TGTGCCAGCAGCTCCCGACAGGGAGGTATGCAGCCCCTCCACTTT.

The CDR3 region has the DNA TGCGCCAGCTCTCAGCGGGACACTGAAGCTTTCTTT. The encoded protein is CASSQRDTEAFF. V gene TRBV5-1 combines with J gene TRBJ1-1; no clear D gene. Germline V lookup: CDR1 SGHRS, CDR2 YFSETQ. Trimming shortened V by 7 bases and J by 3 bases, and 10 bases separated the two germline ends. The CDR3 loop spans 12 amino acids.